The rows below give T cell receptor beta chains drawn from one sample of a study of T cell repertoires in cytomegalovirus infection. TCRdb called the reads again in MiXCR, with one record for every CDR3 protein. The sample holds 450,000 to 600,000 distinct CDR3 sequences, 10% to 12% seen once. Material for sequencing was PBMCs. Receptors were obtained from a human donor in good health (CMV status not recorded). Some clones in this sample may be carry-over from other donors' samples. The CDR3 runs from the conserved cysteine through the conserved F or W. Fields, in order: J gene, V gene, clone size, CDR3 protein. Not all rows give a size; the values are once, few, many and, for expanded clones, a class.

>TRBJ1-1|TRBV3-1|few
CASSFRPGGQAFF
>TRBJ2-7|TRBV28|many
CASSSLMGIYEQYF
>TRBJ1-2|TRBV5-1|.
CASSLMDGTNYGYTF
>TRBJ1-6|TRBV20-1|few
CSARFPNSPLHF
>TRBJ1-6|TRBV13|many
CASSSTGRGPYNSPLHF
>TRBJ1-4|TRBV28|few
CASSWPGVGKLFF
>TRBJ1-5|TRBV11-2|few
CASSLESGGYQPQHF
>TRBJ2-5|TRBV7-2|.
CASSFDGLAGTLKYQETQYF
>TRBJ1-1|TRBV5-1|many
CASSPRQGAETEAFF
>TRBJ2-7|TRBV6-1|many
CASRDPGTSLYEQYF
>TRBJ2-6|TRBV2|.
CASSVWDPRYLSGANVLTF
>TRBJ1-2|TRBV12-3/TRBV12-4|many
CASSPTRGAGYTF
>TRBJ1-3|TRBV5-1|many
CASSLGPIGQGGSGNTIYF
>TRBJ2-7|TRBV11-2|.
CASRLTGGNSYEQYF
>TRBJ2-3|TRBV20-1|many
CSARDYLTGDTQYF
>TRBJ2-7|TRBV5-1|many
CASSLGLRDYEQYF
>TRBJ1-5|TRBV11-2|many
CASSLESGQHIAQHF
>TRBJ2-5|TRBV6-1|.
CASRLKGPQYF
>TRBJ2-2|TRBV20-1|.
CSARAPKGAGSNTGELFF
>TRBJ1-2|TRBV28|many
CASRSGGSNYGYTF
>TRBJ1-4|TRBV5-4|.
CASSGKAATNEQLFF
>TRBJ2-3|TRBV12-3/TRBV12-4|many
CASSGQGTDTQYF
>TRBJ2-7|TRBV7-9|.
CASSPMSGSYEQYF